Listed below are T cell receptor beta chains from one sample, sequenced in a study of radiation and T cells in renal cell carcinoma. Libraries were prepared by immunoSEQ multiplex PCR; TCRdb keeps only in-frame clonotypes and omits some of them. The data hold about 78,000 clones, with about 89% observed a single time. The specimen was blood, collected from a patient whose treatment included radiotherapy and nephrectomy. These receptor sequences come from a woman aged 70-85 years with renal cell carcinoma. Each CDR3 is given with its conserved first and last residue. D genes are given only for firm matches. Part of the rows lack a size; the others show once, few, many or a class for expanded clones.

j_call: TRBJ1-1
d_call: TRBD1
v_call: TRBV15
clone_size: .
cdr3_aa: CATSGRTGSTEAFF
cdr3_nt: TGTGCCACCAGCGGAAGGACAGGGAGCACTGAAGCTTTCTTT

j_call: TRBJ1-5
d_call: .
v_call: TRBV6-1
clone_size: .
cdr3_aa: CASSEGLGVRHF
cdr3_nt: TGTGCCAGCAGTGAAGGGTTGGGGGTGAGGCATTTT

j_call: TRBJ2-3
d_call: TRBD1
v_call: TRBV6-1
clone_size: .
cdr3_aa: CASSIPGQGSTQYF
cdr3_nt: TGTGCCAGCAGTATCCCGGGACAGGGTAGTACGCAGTATTTT

j_call: TRBJ1-5
d_call: .
v_call: TRBV5-6
clone_size: few
cdr3_aa: CASSFRGVSNQPQHF
cdr3_nt: TGTGCCAGCAGCTTTAGGGGTGTTAGCAATCAGCCCCAGCATTTT

j_call: TRBJ2-7
d_call: .
v_call: TRBV11-3
clone_size: .
cdr3_aa: CASSSPGAPAYEQYF
cdr3_nt: TGTGCCAGCAGCTCGCCGGGGGCCCCAGCCTACGAGCAGTACTTC

j_call: TRBJ1-2
d_call: .
v_call: TRBV4-1
clone_size: .
cdr3_aa: CASSLRQANYGYTF
cdr3_nt: TGCGCCAGCAGCCTCCGACAGGCTAACTATGGCTACACCTTC

j_call: TRBJ1-1
d_call: TRBD1
v_call: TRBV19
clone_size: .
cdr3_aa: CASSPGNQGADTEAFF
cdr3_nt: TGTGCCAGTAGTCCCGGGAACCAGGGGGCGGACACTGAAGCTTTCTTT

j_call: TRBJ1-4
d_call: .
v_call: TRBV30
clone_size: .
cdr3_aa: CAWSVQGEKLFF
cdr3_nt: TGTGCCTGGAGTGTACAAGGGGAAAAACTGTTTTTT

j_call: TRBJ2-3
d_call: TRBD2
v_call: TRBV27
clone_size: .
cdr3_aa: CASSFFSGGARGTDTQYF
cdr3_nt: TGTGCCAGCAGTTTTTTTAGCGGGGGGGCCCGTGGCACAGATACGCAGTATTTT

j_call: TRBJ2-3
d_call: .
v_call: TRBV4-1
clone_size: .
cdr3_aa: CASSTNGGRGTDTQYF
cdr3_nt: TGCGCCAGCAGTACAAACGGGGGTCGTGGCACAGATACGCAGTATTTT

j_call: TRBJ2-5
d_call: .
v_call: TRBV30
clone_size: .
cdr3_aa: CAWSPTLGGAGYF
cdr3_nt: TGTGCCTGGAGCCCTACTTTGGGGGGAGCGGGGTACTTC

j_call: TRBJ1-6
d_call: TRBD1
v_call: TRBV28
clone_size: .
cdr3_aa: CASRGQAENSPLHF
cdr3_nt: TGTGCCAGCAGGGGACAGGCCGAAAATTCACCCCTCCACTTT

j_call: TRBJ2-7
d_call: .
v_call: TRBV9
clone_size: .
cdr3_aa: CASSPKTGYFGYEQYF
cdr3_nt: TGTGCCAGCAGCCCAAAGACAGGCTATTTTGGCTACGAGCAGTACTTC

j_call: TRBJ1-1
d_call: .
v_call: TRBV10-3
clone_size: .
cdr3_aa: CAISNTGNTEAFF
cdr3_nt: TGTGCCATCAGTAACACAGGGAACACTGAAGCTTTCTTT

j_call: TRBJ2-1
d_call: .
v_call: TRBV21-1
clone_size: .
cdr3_aa: CASSKEEGRSSYNEQFF
cdr3_nt: TGTGCCAGCAGCAAAGAGGAGGGACGGAGCTCCTACAATGAGCAGTTCTTC

j_call: TRBJ2-1
d_call: .
v_call: TRBV7-2
clone_size: .
cdr3_aa: CASSYYKLGAGEQFF
cdr3_nt: TGTGCCAGCAGTTATTACAAGTTGGGGGCAGGTGAGCAGTTCTTC

j_call: TRBJ1-1
d_call: .
v_call: TRBV6-6
clone_size: .
cdr3_aa: CASSRRQNTEAFF
cdr3_nt: TGTGCCAGCAGTAGACGACAGAACACTGAAGCTTTCTTT

j_call: TRBJ2-7
d_call: .
v_call: TRBV10-3
clone_size: .
cdr3_aa: CATGTYEQYF
cdr3_nt: TGTGCCACCGGGACCTACGAGCAGTACTTC

j_call: TRBJ1-1
d_call: .
v_call: TRBV5-1
clone_size: .
cdr3_aa: CASSLAVGTEAFF
cdr3_nt: TGCGCCAGCAGCTTGGCCGTGGGCACTGAAGCTTTCTTT

j_call: TRBJ2-7
d_call: TRBD1
v_call: TRBV6-5
clone_size: .
cdr3_aa: CASSYQGAYEQYF
cdr3_nt: TGTGCCAGCAGTTATCAGGGGGCCTACGAGCAGTACTTC

j_call: TRBJ1-1
d_call: .
v_call: TRBV19
clone_size: .
cdr3_aa: CASSINMGSEAFF
cdr3_nt: TGTGCCAGTAGTATCAATATGGGGTCTGAAGCTTTCTTT

j_call: TRBJ1-1
d_call: .
v_call: TRBV5-1
clone_size: .
cdr3_aa: CASSPATVMNTEAFF
cdr3_nt: TGCGCCAGCAGCCCCGCAACGGTAATGAACACTGAAGCTTTCTTT